A single TCR beta chain is shown here with its context. The antigen remains undetermined. This sample is drawn from a study of T cell responses to AZD1222 COVID-19 vaccine. TCRdb's copy holds only in-frame clones and misses some; the assay was immunoSEQ multiplex PCR. The table records 180,000 or so clones, 85% to 95% of them present only once. The CDR3 extends over 17 amino acids. V dropped 5 bases and J dropped 0 bases, with 17 bases sitting between them. Germline loops: CDR1 LNHDA, CDR2 SQIVND (reference sequence). Regarding the study as a whole: At study baseline, merely roughly 6 AZD1222 recipients were seropositive. Reportedly, nearly half the spike-specific TCRs target unmutated variant regions. Females outnumbered males among donors, who were mostly white British; clonal diversity was possibly underestimated. Along spike, vaccine-associated CD4 TCRs were found throughout, with dominance at 160-218 and 743-854.

The chain joins TRBV19 to TRBJ1-5; a possible D gene is TRBD1 (5 bases). The TCR originated in an adult in good health. The source was peripheral blood, collected on day 0 of AZD1222 vaccination. DNA of the CDR3: TGTGCCAGTAGTTCCTTCGGACACTCCGGTAGCAATCAGCCCCAGCATTTT. Protein: CASSSFGHSGSNQPQHF.